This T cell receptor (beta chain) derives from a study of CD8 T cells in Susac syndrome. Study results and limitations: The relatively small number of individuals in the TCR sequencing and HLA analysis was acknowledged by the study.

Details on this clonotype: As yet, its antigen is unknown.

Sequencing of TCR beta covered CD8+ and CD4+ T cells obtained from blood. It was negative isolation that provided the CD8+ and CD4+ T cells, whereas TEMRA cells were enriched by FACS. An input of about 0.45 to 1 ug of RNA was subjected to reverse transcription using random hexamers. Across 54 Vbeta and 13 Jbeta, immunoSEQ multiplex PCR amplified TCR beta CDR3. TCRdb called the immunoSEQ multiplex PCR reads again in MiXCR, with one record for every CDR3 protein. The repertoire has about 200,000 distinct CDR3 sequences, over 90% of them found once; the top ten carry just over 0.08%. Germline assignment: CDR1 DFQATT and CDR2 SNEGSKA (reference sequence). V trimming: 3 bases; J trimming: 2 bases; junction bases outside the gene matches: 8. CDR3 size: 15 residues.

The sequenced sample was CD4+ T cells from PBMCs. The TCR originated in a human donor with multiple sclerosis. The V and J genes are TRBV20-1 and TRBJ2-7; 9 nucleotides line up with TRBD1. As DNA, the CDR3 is TGCAGTGCTAGTGACGACAGGGGGAATACCTACGAGCAGTACTTC. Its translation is CSASDDRGNTYEQYF.